These T cell receptor beta chains were read from a single sample in a study of T cells after yellow fever vaccination. TCRdb re-derived calls from the 5' RACE reads in MiXCR, one entry per CDR3 protein. The sample includes 300,000 to 400,000 distinct CDR3 sequences, roughly 10% of them seen just once. The source was CD4+ T cells sorted from PBMCs, collected 45 days after the yellow fever booster vaccination. These receptors all come from a man between 18 and 35 years old who received the YFV17D yellow fever vaccine. The CDR3 runs from the conserved cysteine through the conserved F or W. D genes are given only for firm matches. Clone size is not always given. Where it is, it says once, few, many or a class for expanded clones.

clone size	J gene	V gene	D gene	CDR3 protein	CDR3 DNA
.	TRBJ2-5	TRBV19	TRBD2	CASSPPLAVQETQYF	TGTGCCAGTAGCCCACCACTAGCGGTGCAAGAGACCCAGTACTTC
.	TRBJ1-1	TRBV7-3	.	CASSLTGEVTEAFF	TGTGCCAGCAGCTTAACAGGGGAGGTCACTGAAGCTTTCTTT
.	TRBJ1-1	TRBV11-2	.	CASSHQGTEAFF	TGTGCCAGCAGCCATCAGGGGACTGAAGCTTTCTTT
few	TRBJ2-1	TRBV12-3/TRBV12-4	TRBD2	CASSHYSGGPNEQFF	TGTGCCAGCAGTCACTATAGCGGGGGGCCCAATGAGCAGTTCTTC
few	TRBJ2-3	TRBV7-3	.	CASSLGTLADTQYF	TGTGCCAGCAGCTTAGGGACGCTGGCAGATACGCAGTATTTT
many	TRBJ2-2	TRBV5-1	.	CASSLGERTGELFF	TGCGCCAGCAGTTTGGGAGAACGTACCGGGGAGCTGTTTTTT
.	TRBJ2-1	TRBV4-3	TRBD1	CASSQEGGLVGSYNEQFF	TGCGCCAGCAGCCAAGAAGGGGGCCTAGTCGGCTCCTACAATGAGCAGTTCTTC
.	TRBJ2-1	TRBV25-1	TRBD1	CASSDRDRAKNEQFF	TGTGCCAGCAGTGACCGGGACAGGGCTAAGAATGAGCAGTTCTTC
few	TRBJ1-1	TRBV12-3/TRBV12-4	.	CASSFPPWDIKDTEAFF	TGTGCCAGCAGTTTCCCCCCTTGGGACATAAAAGACACTGAAGCTTTCTTT
many	TRBJ2-5	TRBV9	TRBD2	CASSVGPGLAGGQETQYF	TGTGCCAGCAGCGTAGGGCCGGGACTAGCGGGGGGACAAGAGACCCAGTACTTC
few	TRBJ1-1	TRBV12-3/TRBV12-4	.	CASSLHPGRGMAEAFF	TGTGCCAGCAGCTTGCACCCGGGGAGGGGAATGGCTGAAGCTTTCTTT
few	TRBJ2-6	TRBV7-2	.	CASSLAPVSGANVLTF	TGTGCCAGCAGCTTAGCCCCAGTCTCTGGGGCCAACGTCCTGACTTTC
.	TRBJ2-1	TRBV24-1	.	CATSAVDGSSYNEQFF	TGTGCCACCAGTGCCGTCGACGGTAGCTCCTACAATGAGCAGTTCTTC
few	TRBJ2-2	TRBV20-1	.	CSARPGQNTGELFF	TGCAGTGCTAGACCGGGACAGAACACCGGGGAGCTGTTTTTT
.	TRBJ2-7	TRBV11-2	TRBD2	CASSFQRGTSYEQYF	TGTGCCAGCAGCTTTCAGCGGGGGACCTCCTACGAGCAGTACTTC
few	TRBJ2-2	TRBV5-6	.	CASSPRQQNTGELFF	TGTGCCAGCAGTCCCAGACAGCAAAACACCGGGGAGCTGTTTTTT
.	TRBJ1-1	TRBV3-1	TRBD1	CASSQVWPTGRQGLMSTEAFF	TGTGCCAGCAGCCAAGTCTGGCCCACGGGGAGACAGGGGCTGATGAGCACTGAAGCTTTCTTT
.	TRBJ2-5	TRBV30	.	CAWNQARGETQYF	TGTGCCTGGAACCAAGCGCGAGGAGAGACCCAGTACTTC
few	TRBJ2-3	TRBV7-3	.	CASSLRGGDTQYF	TGTGCCAGCAGCTTACGAGGGGGAGATACGCAGTATTTT
.	TRBJ1-5	TRBV2	.	CASSERGSYSNQPQHF	TGTGCCAGCAGTGAAAGAGGCAGCTATAGCAATCAGCCCCAGCATTTT
few	TRBJ1-4	TRBV7-2	.	CASSYRALSNEKLFF	TGTGCCAGCAGCTACAGGGCCCTTTCCAATGAAAAACTGTTTTTT
few	TRBJ2-2	TRBV5-4	.	CASSLAGRRTGELFF	TGTGCCAGCAGCTTGGCCGGAAGGAGGACCGGGGAGCTGTTTTTT
few	TRBJ1-1	TRBV5-1	.	CASRSGRGMNTEAFF	TGCGCCAGCAGATCAGGCAGGGGAATGAACACTGAAGCTTTCTTT
few	TRBJ1-2	TRBV2	.	CASRSAQGRGYTF	TGTGCCAGCAGGTCTGCGCAGGGAAGGGGCTACACCTTC
.	TRBJ2-5	TRBV7-9	.	CASSLDRAGGPPYF	TGTGCCAGCAGCTTAGACCGAGCGGGCGGCCCCCCGTACTTC
many	TRBJ1-5	TRBV6-5	.	CASKPQGRLIQPQHF	TGTGCCAGCAAGCCCCAGGGGCGCCTCATTCAGCCCCAGCATTTT